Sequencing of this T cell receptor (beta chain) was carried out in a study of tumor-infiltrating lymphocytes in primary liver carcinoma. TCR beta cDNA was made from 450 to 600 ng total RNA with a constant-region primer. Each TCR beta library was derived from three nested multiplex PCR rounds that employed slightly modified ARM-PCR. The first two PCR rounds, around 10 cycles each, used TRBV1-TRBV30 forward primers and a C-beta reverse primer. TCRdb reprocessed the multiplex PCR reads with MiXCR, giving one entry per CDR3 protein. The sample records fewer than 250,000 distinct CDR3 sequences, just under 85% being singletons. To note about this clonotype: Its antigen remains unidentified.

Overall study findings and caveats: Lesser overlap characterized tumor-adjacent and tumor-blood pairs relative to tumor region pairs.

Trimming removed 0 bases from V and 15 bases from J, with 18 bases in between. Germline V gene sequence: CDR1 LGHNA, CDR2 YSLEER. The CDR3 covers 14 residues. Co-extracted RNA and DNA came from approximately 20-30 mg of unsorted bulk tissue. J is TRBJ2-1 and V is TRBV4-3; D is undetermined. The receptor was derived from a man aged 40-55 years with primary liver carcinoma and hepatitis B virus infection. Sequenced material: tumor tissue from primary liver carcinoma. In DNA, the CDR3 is TGCGCCAGCAGCCAAGATGCGTCCTACAATGTGCCGTTCTTC. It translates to CASSQDASYNVPFF.